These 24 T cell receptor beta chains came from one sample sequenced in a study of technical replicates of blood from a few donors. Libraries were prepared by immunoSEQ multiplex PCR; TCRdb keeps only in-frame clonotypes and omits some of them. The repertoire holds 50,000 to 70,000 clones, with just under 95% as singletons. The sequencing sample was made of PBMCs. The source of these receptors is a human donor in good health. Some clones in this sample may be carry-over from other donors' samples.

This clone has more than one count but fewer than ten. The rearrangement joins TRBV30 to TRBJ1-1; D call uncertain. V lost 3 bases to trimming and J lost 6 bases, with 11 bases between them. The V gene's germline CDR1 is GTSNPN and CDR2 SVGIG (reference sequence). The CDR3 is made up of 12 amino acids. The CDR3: CAWRVEGPEAFF. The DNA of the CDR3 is TGTGCCTGGAGGGTCGAGGGCCCTGAAGCTTTCTTT.

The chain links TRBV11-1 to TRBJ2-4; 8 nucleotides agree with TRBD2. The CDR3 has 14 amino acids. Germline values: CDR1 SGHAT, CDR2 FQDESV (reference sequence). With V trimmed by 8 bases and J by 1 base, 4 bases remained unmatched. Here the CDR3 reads CASAIAGAKNIQYF. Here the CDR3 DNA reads TGTGCCAGCGCGATAGCGGGGGCCAAAAACATTCAGTACTTC. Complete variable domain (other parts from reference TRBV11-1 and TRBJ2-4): EAEVAQSPRYKITEKSQAVAFWCDPISGHATLYWYRQILGQGPELLVQFQDESVVDDSQLPKDRFSAERLKGVDSTLKIQPAELGDSAMYLCASAIAGAKNIQYFGAGTRLSVL.

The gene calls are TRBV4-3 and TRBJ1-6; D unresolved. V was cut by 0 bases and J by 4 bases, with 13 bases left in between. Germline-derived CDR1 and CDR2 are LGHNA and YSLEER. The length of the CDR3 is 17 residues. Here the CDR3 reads CASSQDSAVAYNSPLHF. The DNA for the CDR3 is TGCGCCAGCAGCCAAGATTCGGCGGTTGCTTATAATTCACCCCTCCACTTT.

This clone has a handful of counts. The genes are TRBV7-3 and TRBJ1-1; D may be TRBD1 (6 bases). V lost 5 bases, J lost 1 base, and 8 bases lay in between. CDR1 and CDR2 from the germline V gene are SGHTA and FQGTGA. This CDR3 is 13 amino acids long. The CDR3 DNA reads TGTGCCAGCAGCCGACAGGAGAACACTGAAGCTTTCTTT. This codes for CASSRQENTEAFF.

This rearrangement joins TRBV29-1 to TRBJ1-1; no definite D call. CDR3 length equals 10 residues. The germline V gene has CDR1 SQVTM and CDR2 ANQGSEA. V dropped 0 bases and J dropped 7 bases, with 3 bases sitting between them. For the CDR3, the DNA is TGCAGCGTTGAAGATTATGAAGCTTTCTTT. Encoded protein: CSVEDYEAFF. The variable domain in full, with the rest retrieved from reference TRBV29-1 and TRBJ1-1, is SAVISQKPSRDICQRGTSLTIQCQVDSQVTMMFWYRQQPGQSLTLIATANQGSEATYESGFVIDKFPISRPNLTFSTLTVSNMSPEDSSIYLCSVEDYEAFFGQGTRLTVV.

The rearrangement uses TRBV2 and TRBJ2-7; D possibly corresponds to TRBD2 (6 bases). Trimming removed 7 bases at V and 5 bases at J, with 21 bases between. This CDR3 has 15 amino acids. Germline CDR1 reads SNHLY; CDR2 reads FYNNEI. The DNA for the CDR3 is TGTGCCAGCACCAGAACCGGGAGCGGTGTCGACGAGCAGTACTTC. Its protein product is CASTRTGSGVDEQYF.

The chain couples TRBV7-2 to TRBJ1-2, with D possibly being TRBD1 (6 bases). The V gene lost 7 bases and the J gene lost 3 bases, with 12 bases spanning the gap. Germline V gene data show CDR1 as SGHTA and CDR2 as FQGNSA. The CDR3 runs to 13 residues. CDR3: CASKLDSHYGYTF. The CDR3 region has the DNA TGTGCCAGCAAGTTGGACAGTCACTATGGCTACACCTTC.

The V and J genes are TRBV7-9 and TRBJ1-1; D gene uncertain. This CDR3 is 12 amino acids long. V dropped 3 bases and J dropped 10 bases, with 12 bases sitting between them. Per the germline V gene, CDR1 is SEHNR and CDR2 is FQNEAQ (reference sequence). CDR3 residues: CASSFAGRGAFF. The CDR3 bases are TGTGCCAGCAGCTTTGCGGGAAGAGGAGCTTTCTTT.

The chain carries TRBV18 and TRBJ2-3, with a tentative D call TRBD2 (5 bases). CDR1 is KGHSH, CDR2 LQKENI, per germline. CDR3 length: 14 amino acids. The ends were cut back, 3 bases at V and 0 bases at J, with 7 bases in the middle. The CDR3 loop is CASSPRESTDTQYF. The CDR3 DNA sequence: TGTGCCAGCTCACCGAGGGAAAGCACAGATACGCAGTATTTT.

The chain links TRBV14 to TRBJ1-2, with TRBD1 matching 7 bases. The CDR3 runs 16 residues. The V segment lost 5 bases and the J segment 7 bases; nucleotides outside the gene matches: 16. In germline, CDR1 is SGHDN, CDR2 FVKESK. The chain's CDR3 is CASSNKTLDRIGGYTF. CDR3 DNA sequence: TGTGCCAGCAGCAATAAGACTCTGGACAGGATCGGTGGCTACACCTTC.

The CDR3 here is CASSLGTNYGYTF. The CDR3 nucleotides read TGTGCCAGCAGCCTTGGGACAAACTATGGCTACACCTTC. The rearrangement joins TRBV11-2 to TRBJ1-2; perhaps TRBD1 as D (6 bases). V was clipped by 5 bases and J by 2 bases, with 9 bases between them. The CDR3 spans 13 residues. Per the germline V gene, CDR1 is SGHAT and CDR2 is FQNNGV.

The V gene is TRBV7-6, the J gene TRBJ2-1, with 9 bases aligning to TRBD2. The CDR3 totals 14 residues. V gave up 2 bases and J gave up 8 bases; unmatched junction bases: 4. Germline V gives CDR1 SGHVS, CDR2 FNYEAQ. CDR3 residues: CASSLFSGRHEQFF. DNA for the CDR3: TGTGCCAGCAGCTTATTTAGCGGGAGACATGAGCAGTTCTTC.

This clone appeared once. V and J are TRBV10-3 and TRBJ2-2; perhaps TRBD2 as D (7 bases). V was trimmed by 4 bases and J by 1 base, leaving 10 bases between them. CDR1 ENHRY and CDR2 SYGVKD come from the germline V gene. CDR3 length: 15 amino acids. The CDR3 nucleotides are TGTGCCATCAGTGGCGGGGGCAGGAACACCGGGGAGCTGTTTTTT. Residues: CAISGGGRNTGELFF.

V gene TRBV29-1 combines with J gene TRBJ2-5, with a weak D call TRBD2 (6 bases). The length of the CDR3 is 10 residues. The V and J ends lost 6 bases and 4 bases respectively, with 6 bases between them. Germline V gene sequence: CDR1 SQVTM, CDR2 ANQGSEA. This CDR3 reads CSVGGETQYF. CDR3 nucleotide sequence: TGCAGCGTGGGAGGAGAGACCCAGTACTTC. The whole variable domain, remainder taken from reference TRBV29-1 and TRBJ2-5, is SAVISQKPSRDICQRGTSLTIQCQVDSQVTMMFWYRQQPGQSLTLIATANQGSEATYESGFVIDKFPISRPNLTFSTLTVSNMSPEDSSIYLCSVGGETQYFGPGTRLLVL.

The CDR3 protein is CASSLAGGPGTDTQYF. Here the CDR3 DNA reads TGCGCCAGCAGCCTAGCGGGGGGGCCTGGCACAGATACGCAGTATTTT. This chain links TRBV10-1 with TRBJ2-3; 12 bases fit TRBD2. Germline assignment: CDR1 WNHNN and CDR2 SYGVQD (reference sequence). V was clipped by 6 bases and J by 1 base; unmatched bases: 5. The CDR3 spans 16 residues.

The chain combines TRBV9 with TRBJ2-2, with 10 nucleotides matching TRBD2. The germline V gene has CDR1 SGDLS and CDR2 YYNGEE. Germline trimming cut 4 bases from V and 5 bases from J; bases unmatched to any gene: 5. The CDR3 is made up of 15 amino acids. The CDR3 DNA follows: TGTGCCAGCAGCAGGGGGACTAGCGCGACCGGGGAGCTGTTTTTT. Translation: CASSRGTSATGELFF.

The CDR3 reads CASSIGQANYGYTF. The CDR3 nucleotides read TGTGCCAGCTCCATAGGACAGGCAAACTATGGCTACACCTTC. The chain has TRBV18 and TRBJ1-2; 7 nucleotides line up with TRBD1. The V gene end was trimmed by 6 bases and the J gene end by 2 bases; junction bases not matched to a gene: 6. The V gene's germline CDR1 is KGHSH and CDR2 LQKENI. The CDR3 covers 14 residues.

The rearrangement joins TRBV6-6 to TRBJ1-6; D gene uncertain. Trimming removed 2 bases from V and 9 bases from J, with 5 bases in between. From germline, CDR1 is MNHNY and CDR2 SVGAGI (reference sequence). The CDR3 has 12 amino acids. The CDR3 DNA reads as TGTGCCAGCAGTTACGCGAGTTCACCCCTCCACTTT. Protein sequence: CASSYASSPLHF.

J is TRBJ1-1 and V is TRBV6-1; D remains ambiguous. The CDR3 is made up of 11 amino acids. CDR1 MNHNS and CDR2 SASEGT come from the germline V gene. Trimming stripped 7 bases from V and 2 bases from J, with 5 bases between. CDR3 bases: TGTGCCAGCATTTATAACACTGAAGCTTTCTTT. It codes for CASIYNTEAFF.

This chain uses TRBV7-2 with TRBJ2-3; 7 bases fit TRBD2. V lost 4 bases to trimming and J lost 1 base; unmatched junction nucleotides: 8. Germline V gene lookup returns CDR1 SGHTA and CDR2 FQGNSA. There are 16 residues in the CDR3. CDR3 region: CASSSPSLARTDTQYF. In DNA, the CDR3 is TGTGCCAGCAGCTCCCCCTCACTAGCGCGCACAGATACGCAGTATTTT. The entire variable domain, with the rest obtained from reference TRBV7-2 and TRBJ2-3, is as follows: GAGVSQSPSNKVTEKGKDVELRCDPISGHTALYWYRQSLGQGLEFLIYFQGNSAPDKSGLPSDRFSAERTGGSVSTLTIQRTQQEDSAVYLCASSSPSLARTDTQYFGPGTRLTVL.

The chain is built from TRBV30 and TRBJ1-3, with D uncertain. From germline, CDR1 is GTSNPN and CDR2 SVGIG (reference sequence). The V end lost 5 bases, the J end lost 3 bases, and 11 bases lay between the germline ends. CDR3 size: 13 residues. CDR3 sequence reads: CAWARPGGNTIYF. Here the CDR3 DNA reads TGTGCCTGGGCCAGACCGGGTGGAAACACCATATATTTT.

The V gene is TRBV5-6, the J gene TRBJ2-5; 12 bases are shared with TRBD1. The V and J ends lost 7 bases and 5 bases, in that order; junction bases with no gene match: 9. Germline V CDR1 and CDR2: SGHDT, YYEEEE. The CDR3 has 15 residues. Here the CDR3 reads CASCSGTGGAETQYF. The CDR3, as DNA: TGTGCCAGCTGCAGCGGGACAGGGGGCGCGGAGACCCAGTACTTC.

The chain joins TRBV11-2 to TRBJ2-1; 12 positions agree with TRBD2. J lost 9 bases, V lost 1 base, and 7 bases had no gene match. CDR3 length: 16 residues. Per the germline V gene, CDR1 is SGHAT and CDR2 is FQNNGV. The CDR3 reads CASSLVPSGGASEQFF. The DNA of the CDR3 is TGTGCCAGCAGCTTAGTTCCTAGCGGGGGGGCGAGTGAGCAGTTCTTC.

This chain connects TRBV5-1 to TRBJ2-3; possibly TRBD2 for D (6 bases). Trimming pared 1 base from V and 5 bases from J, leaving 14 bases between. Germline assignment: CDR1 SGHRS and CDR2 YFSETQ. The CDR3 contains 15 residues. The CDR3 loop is CASSLLTGDGDTQYF. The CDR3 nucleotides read TGCGCCAGCAGCTTGTTGACGGGGGACGGAGATACGCAGTATTTT.